This T cell receptor (beta chain) was retrieved from a study of T cell repertoires in ileal Crohn's disease. CDR1 and CDR2 (germline): LNHDA, SQIVND (reference sequence). CDR3 length: 13 amino acids. V dropped 7 bases and J dropped 4 bases, with 13 bases sitting between them. Points on this clone: Antigen unknown.

The repertoire was sequenced with immunoSEQ multiplex PCR; TCRdb's copy has only in-frame clones and lacks some. The repertoire includes approximately 29,000 clones, 80% to 90% of them detected once, and roughly 6% sits in the top ten. Study results and limitations: Compared with CD4 T cells, sorted CD8 cells carried more expanded clones. Clonal expansions were more frequent in active smokers than non-smokers at surgery.

Sequenced input: ileal tissue. The TCR comes from an adult with Crohn's disease. The genes are TRBV19 and TRBJ1-1; D might be TRBD1 (5 bases). CDR3 bases: TGTGCCAGTACCTATATAGGGGCCACTGAAGCTTTCTTT. This gives the protein CASTYIGATEAFF.